The 19 T cell receptor beta chains below all came from one sample that was sequenced in a study of sequential checkpoint blockade in melanoma. Assay: immunoSEQ multiplex PCR; the TCRdb copy retains only in-frame clones and omits some. The data hold roughly 18,000 clones, with 56% observed a single time. Treatment specified: randomized to nivolumab then ipilimumab (arm A) or the reverse (arm B). The sequencing here drew on CD8+ T cells sorted from blood (inferred from file names), taken from a patient given nivolumab and ipilimumab in sequence. The receptors were sampled from a human donor with melanoma.

The rearrangement joins TRBV4-2 to TRBJ2-6; the match to TRBD1 covers 8 bases. This CDR3 contains 17 residues. Germline V gives CDR1 LGHNA, CDR2 YNFKEQ. V lost 3 bases, J lost 2 bases, and 6 bases stayed unmatched. CDR3 in amino acids: CASSQFTGGTGANVLTF. The CDR3 nucleotides read TGTGCCAGCAGCCAGTTCACAGGGGGTACTGGGGCCAACGTCCTGACTTTC.

V and J are TRBV2 and TRBJ2-7; 7 bases match TRBD1. V lost 7 bases, J lost 1 base, and 19 bases stayed unmatched. Germline V CDR1 and CDR2: SNHLY, FYNNEI. The CDR3 has 18 residues. The CDR3 region has the DNA TGTGCCAGCATCCGATTCCGGGACAGCTCCATCCCTTCCTACGAGCAGTACTTC. This translates into CASIRFRDSSIPSYEQYF.

The chain couples TRBV28 to TRBJ1-1; D gene ambiguous. Per the germline V gene, CDR1 is MDHEN and CDR2 is SYDVKM. V lost 2 bases and J lost 0, with 7 bases in between. This CDR3 comprises 14 residues. The CDR3 spells CASSLEGLNTEAFF. In DNA, the CDR3 is TGTGCCAGCAGTTTAGAGGGTCTGAACACTGAAGCTTTCTTT.

The rearrangement uses TRBV5-5 and TRBJ2-7; weak D call: TRBD1 (5 bases). There are 15 residues in the CDR3. V was pared by 0 bases and J by 4 bases, with 14 bases between. Looked up from germline, CDR1 is SGHKS and CDR2 is YYEKEE (reference sequence). This chain's CDR3 is CASSLDPTEDYEQYF. CDR3 nucleotide sequence: TGTGCCAGCAGCTTGGATCCGACAGAAGATTACGAGCAGTACTTC.

The V call is TRBV5-1, the J call TRBJ2-3; possibly TRBD2 for D (8 bases). The CDR3 is made up of 19 amino acids. The germline CDR1 and CDR2 sequences are SGHRS and YFSETQ. V lost 0 bases and J 4 bases, leaving 24 bases between the germline ends. CDR3 sequence reads: CASSLAPTGSGGPSDTQYF. CDR3 in DNA: TGCGCCAGCAGCTTGGCCCCGACAGGGAGCGGGGGACCATCAGATACGCAGTATTTT.

This clone was seen only a few times. V is TRBV6-5 and J is TRBJ1-2; D uncertain. Germline assignment: CDR1 MNHEY and CDR2 SVGAGI. CDR3 size: 13 residues. V dropped 5 bases and J dropped 2 bases, with 9 bases sitting between them. CDR3 in amino acids: CASSSGGNYGYTF. The CDR3 nucleotides are TGTGCCAGCAGTAGTGGCGGGAACTATGGCTACACCTTC.

The chain uses TRBV7-2 and TRBJ2-7; 10 positions agree with TRBD2. Germline values: CDR1 SGHTA, CDR2 FQGNSA. CDR3 length: 14 residues. V shed 4 bases and J 4 bases; nucleotides not matched to a gene: 4. The CDR3: CASSSSGGRYEQYF. Here the CDR3 DNA reads TGTGCCAGCAGCTCTAGCGGGGGAAGATACGAGCAGTACTTC.

The V gene is TRBV9, the J gene TRBJ2-7; 10 nucleotides agree with TRBD1. The CDR3 spans 15 residues. The V and J ends lost 4 bases and 1 base, in that order; junction bases with no gene match: 5. Germline-derived CDR1 and CDR2 are SGDLS and YYNGEE. CDR3 in DNA: TGTGCCAGCAGCCACGGGACAGGGGCGTCCTACGAGCAGTACTTC. Encoded protein: CASSHGTGASYEQYF.

The rearrangement joins TRBV25-1 to TRBJ1-1; 7 nucleotides line up with TRBD1. V gave up 1 base and J gave up 5 bases; unmatched junction bases: 10. This CDR3 has 16 residues. The V gene's germline CDR1 is MGHDK and CDR2 SYGVNS. CDR3 sequence: CASSEFSDRVGTEAFF. In nucleotides, the CDR3 is TGTGCCAGCAGTGAATTCTCCGACAGGGTAGGGACTGAAGCTTTCTTT.

The V and J genes are TRBV27 and TRBJ1-1; 9 bases align to TRBD1. CDR3 size: 13 residues. The junction had 3 bases not matched to a gene; V was cut back by 3 bases and J by 7 bases. Germline V gives CDR1 MNHEY, CDR2 SMNVEV (reference sequence). DNA for the CDR3: TGTGCCAGCAGTTTTACAGGGGGCTTTGAAGCTTTCTTT. Its translation: CASSFTGGFEAFF.

This clone was found once. The genes are TRBV6-1 and TRBJ1-2, with D unclear. The CDR3 sequence is 14 residues long. CDR1 and CDR2 from the germline V gene are MNHNS and SASEGT. Deletions cut 1 base from V and 4 bases from J, with 10 bases between. The CDR3 nucleotides are TGTGCCAGCAGTGAAGGCGAAGTTTTCTATGGCTACACCTTC. It specifies CASSEGEVFYGYTF.

V usage is TRBV2 and J usage is TRBJ2-7; a possible D gene is TRBD1 (6 bases). V was pared by 0 bases and J by 3 bases, with 12 bases between. Germline V gene sequence: CDR1 SNHLY, CDR2 FYNNEI. The CDR3 extends over 15 amino acids. The CDR3 reads CASSEASGTYYEQYF. In nucleotides, the CDR3 is TGTGCCAGCAGTGAAGCCTCGGGGACATACTACGAGCAGTACTTC.

The chain combines TRBV11-1 with TRBJ2-1; D unclear. The CDR3 spans 15 residues. Germline V CDR1 and CDR2: SGHAT, FQDESV (reference sequence). The ends were cut back, 1 base at V and 4 bases at J, with 11 bases in the middle. The CDR3 coding sequence is TGTGCCAGCAGCTTAGTCCAGGCAGTATACAATGAGCAGTTCTTC. Its translation is CASSLVQAVYNEQFF. Combining the CDR3 with reference TRBV11-1 and TRBJ2-1 gives the whole variable domain EAEVAQSPRYKITEKSQAVAFWCDPISGHATLYWYRQILGQGPELLVQFQDESVVDDSQLPKDRFSAERLKGVDSTLKIQPAELGDSAMYLCASSLVQAVYNEQFFGPGTRLTVL.

In the case of this clone: One end of the junction varies from germline; a read error may be responsible. This chain joins TRBV28 and TRBJ2-7; D possibly corresponds to TRBD2 (5 bases). The CDR3 has 13 residues. Germline lookup yields CDR1 MDHEN and CDR2 SYDVKM. The CDR3 reads CASSLTISNEQYF. The DNA of the CDR3 is TGTGCCAGCAGCCTGACTATCTCCAACGAGCAGTACTTC.

The J gene is TRBJ2-7, the V gene TRBV11-1, with 9 bases that match TRBD1. Losses at the gene ends were 2 bases for V and 4 bases for J; bases not matched to a gene: 6. Germline CDR1 reads SGHAT; CDR2 reads FQDESV (reference sequence). The CDR3 consists of 15 residues. DNA of the CDR3: TGTGCCAGCAGCTTAAAGACAGGGGGTAGGTACGAGCAGTACTTC. This encodes CASSLKTGGRYEQYF.

The chain carries TRBV4-1 and TRBJ2-1, with 10 bases matching TRBD1. The germline gives CDR1 MGHRA, CDR2 YSYEKL. The junction had 6 bases not matched to a gene; V was cut back by 0 bases and J by 7 bases. The CDR3 covers 16 residues. CDR3 in DNA: TGCGCCAGCAGCCAAGATATAGGGACAGGGGTAAATGAGCAGTTCTTC. Translating it yields CASSQDIGTGVNEQFF.

This chain connects TRBV10-3 to TRBJ2-3; the match to TRBD2 covers 9 bases. The trim removed 3 bases at V and 6 bases at J, leaving 19 bases unmatched. CDR1 ENHRY and CDR2 SYGVKD come from the germline V gene. CDR3 size: 19 residues. This CDR3 reads CAISDRYRGVAGVLDTQYF. The CDR3 DNA reads TGTGCCATCAGTGATCGGTACAGGGGAGTAGCGGGAGTTCTGGATACGCAGTATTTT.

J is TRBJ1-1 and V is TRBV9; D gene ambiguous. Germline CDR1 SGDLS, CDR2 YYNGEE. V gave up 3 bases and J gave up 0 bases, with 12 bases separating them. The CDR3 length is 15 residues. CDR3: CASSAISVLNTEAFF. In nucleotides, the CDR3 is TGTGCCAGCAGCGCCATTTCGGTGTTGAACACTGAAGCTTTCTTT.

This clone was counted between two and nine times. The final CDR3 position lacks the conserved phenylalanine or tryptophan, pointing to a likely read error. V usage is TRBV29-1 and J usage is TRBJ1-1; D unresolved. Trimming shortened V by 5 bases and J by 5 bases, and 6 bases separated the two germline ends. This CDR3 is built from 10 residues. Germline CDR1 and CDR2: SQVTM and ANQGSEA. The CDR3 loop is CSVLGTEAFL. DNA for the CDR3: TGCAGCGTTCTTGGGACTGAAGCTTTCCTT.